This TCR beta chain stems from a study of early T cells in non-severe SARS-CoV-2 infection. This clonotype was seen many times. Trimming removed 4 bases at V and 14 bases at J, with 16 bases between. Per the germline V gene, CDR1 is SGDLS and CDR2 is YYNGEE. The CDR3 is 13 residues long. Using its own MiXCR run on the 5' RACE reads, TCRdb lists one record per CDR3 protein. The data hold approximately 40,000 distinct CDR3 sequences, with approximately 6.5% observed a single time. This TCR was sampled from an adult who was a healthcare worker with PCR-confirmed SARS-CoV-2 infection or an uninfected control (not recorded which). The material sequenced was whole blood, taken at baseline. The chain carries TRBV9 and TRBJ1-6; D is unclear. DNA of the CDR3: TGTGCCAGCAGCCCTGGACCGCCTGTATCCCTCCACTTT. Residues: CASSPGPPVSLHF.